This T cell receptor (beta chain) was identified in a study of OX40 agonist ivuxolimab in advanced cancers. Study conclusions and caveats: Clonal expansion in partial responders at 0.1-3.0 mg/kg ranked among the lowest. At doses 0.1 to 3.0 mg/kg, CD4+ and CD8+ clones expanded.

Per the germline V gene, CDR1 is MNHEY and CDR2 is SMNVEV (reference sequence). V shed 4 bases and J 4 bases; nucleotides not matched to a gene: 2. The CDR3 totals 16 residues. Repertoires were generated with immunoSEQ multiplex PCR, while TCRdb's copy carries only in-frame clones and drops some. The sample shows about 140,000 clones, about 92% of them seen only once. Exclusion applied to patients with autoimmune disease history or systemic immunosuppression. Baseline was the first blood sampling point, followed by cycle 4 day 1 and cycle 7 day 1. As regards this clone: Its matching antigen is unknown.

This material consisted of CD4+ or CD8+ T cells sorted from blood, taken in a trial of the OX40 agonist ivuxolimab. This sequence joins TRBV27 and TRBJ2-2, with 14 bases matching TRBD2. The sequence derives from an adult with an advanced solid tumor such as melanoma, head and neck, liver or kidney cancer. CDR3: CASSSGTSGSTGELFF. In DNA form, the CDR3 reads TGTGCCAGCAGTTCGGGGACTAGCGGGAGCACCGGGGAGCTGTTTTTT.